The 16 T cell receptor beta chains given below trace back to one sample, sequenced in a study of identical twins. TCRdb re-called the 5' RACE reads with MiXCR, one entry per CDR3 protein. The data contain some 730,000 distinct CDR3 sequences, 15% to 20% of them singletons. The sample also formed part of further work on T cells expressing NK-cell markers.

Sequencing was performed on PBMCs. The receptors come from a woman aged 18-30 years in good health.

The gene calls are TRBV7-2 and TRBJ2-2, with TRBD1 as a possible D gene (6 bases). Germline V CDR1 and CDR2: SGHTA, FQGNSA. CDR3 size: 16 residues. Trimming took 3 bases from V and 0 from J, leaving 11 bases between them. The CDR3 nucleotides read TGTGCCAGCAGCTTCACAGGGAACGCGAACACCGGGGAGCTGTTTTTT. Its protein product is CASSFTGNANTGELFF.

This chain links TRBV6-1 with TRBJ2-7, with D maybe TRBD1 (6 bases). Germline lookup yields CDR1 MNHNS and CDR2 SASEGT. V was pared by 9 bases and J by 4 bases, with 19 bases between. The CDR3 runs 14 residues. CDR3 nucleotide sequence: TGTGCCAGTGGCGATGGTACAGGGCCGTACGAGCAGTACTTC. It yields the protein CASGDGTGPYEQYF.

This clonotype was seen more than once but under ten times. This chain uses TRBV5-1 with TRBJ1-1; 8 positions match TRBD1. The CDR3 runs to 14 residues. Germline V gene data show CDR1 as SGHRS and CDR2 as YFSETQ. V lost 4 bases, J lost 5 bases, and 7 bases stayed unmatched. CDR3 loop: CASSPVTGVTEAFF. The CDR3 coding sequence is TGCGCCAGCAGCCCGGTGACAGGGGTGACTGAAGCTTTCTTT. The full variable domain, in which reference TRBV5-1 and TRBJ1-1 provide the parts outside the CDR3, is KAGVTQTPRYLIKTRGQQVTLSCSPISGHRSVSWYQQTPGQGLQFLFEYFSETQRNKGNFPGRFSGRQFSNSRSEMNVSTLELGDSALYLCASSPVTGVTEAFFGQGTRLTVV.

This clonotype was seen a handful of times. The CDR3 DNA follows: TGCGCCAGCAGTCCGGACTGGCAGGGGGAGCTGTTTTTT. This gives the protein CASSPDWQGELFF. The chain has TRBV4-3 and TRBJ2-2, with D perhaps matching TRBD2 (5 bases). Germline-derived CDR1 and CDR2 are LGHNA and YSLEER. Trimming took 6 bases from V and 8 from J, leaving 13 bases between them. The CDR3 totals 13 residues.

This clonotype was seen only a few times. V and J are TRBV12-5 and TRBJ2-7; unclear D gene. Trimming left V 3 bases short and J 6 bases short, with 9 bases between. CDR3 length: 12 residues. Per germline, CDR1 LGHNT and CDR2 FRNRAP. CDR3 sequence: CASGLGFREQYF. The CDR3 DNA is TGTGCTAGTGGTTTAGGGTTCCGCGAGCAGTACTTC.

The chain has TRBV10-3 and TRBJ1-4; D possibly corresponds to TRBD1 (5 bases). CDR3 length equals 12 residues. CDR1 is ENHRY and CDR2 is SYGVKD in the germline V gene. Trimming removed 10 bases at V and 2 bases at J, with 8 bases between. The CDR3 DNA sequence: TGTGCCACCCAGGGCACTAATGAAAAACTGTTTTTT. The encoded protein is CATQGTNEKLFF.

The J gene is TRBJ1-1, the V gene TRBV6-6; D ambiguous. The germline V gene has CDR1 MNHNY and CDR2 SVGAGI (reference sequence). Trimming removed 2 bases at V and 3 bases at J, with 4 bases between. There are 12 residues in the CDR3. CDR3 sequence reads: CASSYSDTEAFF. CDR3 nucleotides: TGTGCCAGCAGTTACAGCGACACTGAAGCTTTCTTT.

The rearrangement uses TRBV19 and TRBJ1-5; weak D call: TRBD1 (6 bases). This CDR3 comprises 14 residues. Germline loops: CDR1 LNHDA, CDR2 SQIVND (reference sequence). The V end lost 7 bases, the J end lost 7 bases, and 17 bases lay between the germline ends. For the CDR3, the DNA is TGTGCCAGTACCTTACTTGGAGGGGGACAGCCCCAGCATTTT. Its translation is CASTLLGGGQPQHF. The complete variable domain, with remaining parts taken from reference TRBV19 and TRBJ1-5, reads DGGITQSPKYLFRKEGQNVTLSCEQNLNHDAMYWYRQDPGQGLRLIYYSQIVNDFQKGDIAEGYSVSREKKESFPLTVTSAQKNPTAFYLCASTLLGGGQPQHFGDGTRLSIL.

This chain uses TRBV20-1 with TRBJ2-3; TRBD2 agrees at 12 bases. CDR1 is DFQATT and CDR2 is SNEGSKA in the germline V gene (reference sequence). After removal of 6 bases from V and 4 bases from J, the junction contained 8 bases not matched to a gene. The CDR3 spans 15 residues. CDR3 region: CSALRLAGDPDTQYF. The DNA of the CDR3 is TGCAGTGCCCTCCGACTAGCGGGAGATCCAGATACGCAGTATTTT.

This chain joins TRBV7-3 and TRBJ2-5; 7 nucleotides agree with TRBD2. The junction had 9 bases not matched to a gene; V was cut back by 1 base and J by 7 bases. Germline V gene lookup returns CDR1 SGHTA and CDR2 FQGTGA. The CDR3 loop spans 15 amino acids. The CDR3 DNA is TGTGCCAGCAGCTTAATGGCGGGGGTCCTCGGGACCCAGTACTTC. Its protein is CASSLMAGVLGTQYF.

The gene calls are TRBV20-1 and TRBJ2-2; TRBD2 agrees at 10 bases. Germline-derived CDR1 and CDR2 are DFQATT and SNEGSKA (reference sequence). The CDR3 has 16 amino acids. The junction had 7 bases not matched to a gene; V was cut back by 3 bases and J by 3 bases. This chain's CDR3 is CSASWTSGIDTGELFF. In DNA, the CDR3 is TGCAGTGCTAGTTGGACTAGCGGCATAGACACCGGGGAGCTGTTTTTT.

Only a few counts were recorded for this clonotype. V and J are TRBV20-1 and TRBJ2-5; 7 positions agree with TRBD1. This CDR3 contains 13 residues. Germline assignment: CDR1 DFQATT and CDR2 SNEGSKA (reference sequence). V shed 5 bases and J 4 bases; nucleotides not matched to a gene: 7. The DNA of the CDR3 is TGCAGTGCTTTAGTAGGGGGCACAGAGACCCAGTACTTC. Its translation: CSALVGGTETQYF.

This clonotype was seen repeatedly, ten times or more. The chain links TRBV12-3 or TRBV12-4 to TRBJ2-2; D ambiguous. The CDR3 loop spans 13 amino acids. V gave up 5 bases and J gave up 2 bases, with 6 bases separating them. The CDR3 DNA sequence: TGTGCCAGCAGTGACCTTAACACCGGGGAGCTGTTTTTT. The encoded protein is CASSDLNTGELFF.

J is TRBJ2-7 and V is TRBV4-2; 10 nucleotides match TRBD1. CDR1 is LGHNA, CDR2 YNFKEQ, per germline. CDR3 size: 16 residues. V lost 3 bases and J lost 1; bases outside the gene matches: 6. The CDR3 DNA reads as TGTGCCAGCAGCCAGGGACAGGGGACAACATCCTACGAGCAGTACTTC. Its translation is CASSQGQGTTSYEQYF.

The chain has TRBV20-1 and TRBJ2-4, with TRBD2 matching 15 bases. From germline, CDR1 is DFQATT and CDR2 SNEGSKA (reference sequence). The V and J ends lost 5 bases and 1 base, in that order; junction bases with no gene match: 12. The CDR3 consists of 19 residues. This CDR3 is CSAERRTSGRAGAKNIQYF. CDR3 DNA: TGCAGTGCTGAACGACGGACTAGCGGGAGGGCCGGGGCCAAAAACATTCAGTACTTC.

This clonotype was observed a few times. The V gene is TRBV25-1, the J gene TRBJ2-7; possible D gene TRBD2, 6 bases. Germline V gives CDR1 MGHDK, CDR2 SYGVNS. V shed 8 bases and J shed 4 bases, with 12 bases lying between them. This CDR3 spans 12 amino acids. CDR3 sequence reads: CASRSSGYEQYF. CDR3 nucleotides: TGTGCCAGCCGGAGTAGCGGTTACGAGCAGTACTTC.